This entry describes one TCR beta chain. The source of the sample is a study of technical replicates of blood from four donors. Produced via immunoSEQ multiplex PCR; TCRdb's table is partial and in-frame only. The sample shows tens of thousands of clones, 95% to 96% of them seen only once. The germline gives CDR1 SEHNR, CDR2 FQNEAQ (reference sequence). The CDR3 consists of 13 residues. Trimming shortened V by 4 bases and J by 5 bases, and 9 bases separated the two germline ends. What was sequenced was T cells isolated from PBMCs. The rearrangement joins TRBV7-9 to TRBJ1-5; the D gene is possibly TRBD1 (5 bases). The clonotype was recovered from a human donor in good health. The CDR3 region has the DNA TGTGCCAGCAGCTGGGGGGGGGATCAGCCCCAGCATTTT. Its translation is CASSWGGDQPQHF.